The 10 T cell receptor beta chains in this list originate from one sample, sequenced in a study of PD-L1 blockade in urothelial cancer. Only in-frame clones appear in the TCRdb table, and some are missing; sequencing was by immunoSEQ multiplex PCR. The sample has 90,000 to 120,000 clones, 70% to 85% seen once. The sequences come from PBMCs, collected around atezolizumab (anti-PD-L1) treatment. The receptors shown here come from a man aged 50 to 59 with urothelial cancer.

The chain recombines TRBV6-6 with TRBJ2-5; the match to TRBD2 covers 13 bases. The germline gives CDR1 MNHNY, CDR2 SVGAGI (reference sequence). V was clipped by 4 bases and J by 1 base; unmatched bases: 3. The CDR3 runs to 16 residues. The CDR3 here is CASSSRTSGSQETQYF. CDR3 sequence (DNA): TGTGCCAGCAGTTCACGGACTAGCGGGAGCCAAGAGACCCAGTACTTC.

The chain has TRBV18 and TRBJ2-2; 10 bases align to TRBD1. Losses at the gene ends were 1 base for V and 2 bases for J; bases not matched to a gene: 4. CDR3 length: 17 amino acids. From germline, CDR1 is KGHSH and CDR2 LQKENI. CDR3 in amino acids: CASSPLRQGANTGELFF. The CDR3 DNA sequence: TGTGCCAGCTCACCACTTCGACAGGGGGCTAACACCGGGGAGCTGTTTTTT. The variable domain in full, completed from reference TRBV18 and TRBJ2-2, reads NAGVMQNPRHLVRRRGQEARLRCSPMKGHSHVYWYRQLPEEGLKFMVYLQKENIIDESGMPKERFSAEFPKEGPSILRIQQVVRGDSAAYFCASSPLRQGANTGELFFGEGSRLTVL.

V usage is TRBV5-1 and J usage is TRBJ2-1; TRBD2 agrees at 16 bases. This CDR3 is 18 amino acids long. CDR1 and CDR2 (germline): SGHRS, YFSETQ. With 3 bases clipped from V and 4 bases from J, the junction kept 7 bases outside the gene matches. The CDR3 sequence: CASSYGTSGRARYNEQFF. The CDR3 DNA reads as TGCGCCAGCAGCTACGGGACTAGCGGGAGGGCCCGGTACAATGAGCAGTTCTTC.

The rearrangement links TRBV18 to TRBJ1-5; 7 bases are shared with TRBD1. The ends lost 2 bases at V and 5 bases at J; junction bases unmatched: 12. The CDR3 length is 17 residues. Per germline, CDR1 KGHSH and CDR2 LQKENI. The CDR3 loop reads CASSPTRQGRVDQPQHF. DNA for the CDR3: TGTGCCAGCTCACCAACCCGACAGGGAAGGGTAGATCAGCCCCAGCATTTT.

The genes are TRBV11-2 and TRBJ1-2; 9 positions match TRBD1. Germline lookup yields CDR1 SGHAT and CDR2 FQNNGV. J gave up 2 bases and V 5 bases, and 3 bases lay outside the gene matches. The CDR3 has 14 residues. CDR3 bases: TGTGCCAGCAGCCTGGGACAGGGAAACTATGGCTACACCTTC. This gives the protein CASSLGQGNYGYTF. Full variable domain (remainder filled in from reference TRBV11-2 and TRBJ1-2): EAGVAQSPRYKIIEKRQSVAFWCNPISGHATLYWYQQILGQGPKLLIQFQNNGVVDDSQLPKDRFSAERLKGVDSTLKIQPAKLEDSAVYLCASSLGQGNYGYTFGSGTRLTVV.

The rearrangement uses TRBV9 and TRBJ1-1; no definite D call. V was trimmed by 0 bases and J by 0 bases, leaving 6 bases between them. The CDR3 totals 14 residues. Germline loops: CDR1 SGDLS, CDR2 YYNGEE. The CDR3 DNA follows: TGTGCCAGCAGCGTAGGCCCAGTGAACACTGAAGCTTTCTTT. It translates to CASSVGPVNTEAFF.

The chain has TRBV4-2 and TRBJ1-1; 7 positions agree with TRBD1. The V gene's germline CDR1 is LGHNA and CDR2 YNFKEQ. This CDR3 is built from 17 residues. J was trimmed by 4 bases and V by 4 bases; bases with no gene match: 15. DNA for the CDR3: TGTGCCAGCAGCCCGACTGGGGACAGCAGATTTATCACTGAAGCTTTCTTT. This gives the protein CASSPTGDSRFITEAFF.

The chain recombines TRBV5-1 with TRBJ1-4; D is perhaps TRBD1 (5 bases). This CDR3 is built from 16 residues. The V end lost 4 bases, the J end lost 0 bases, and 13 bases lay between the germline ends. Germline CDR1 is SGHRS and CDR2 is YFSETQ. The DNA for the CDR3 is TGCGCCAGCAGCCCTGGACACCCTGCAACTAATGAAAAACTGTTTTTT. Its translation: CASSPGHPATNEKLFF.

Comments on this clone: In the same sample, other DNA sequences code for this CDR3. J is TRBJ2-3 and V is TRBV9; 9 nucleotides align to TRBD2. V dropped 2 bases and J dropped 4; count of bases not matched to a gene: 2. Germline CDR1 and CDR2: SGDLS and YYNGEE. The CDR3 is 14 amino acids. CDR3 coding DNA: TGTGCCAGCAGCGTCGCTAGCGGGGCAGATACGCAGTATTTT. It is translated as CASSVASGADTQYF.

V gene TRBV5-8 combines with J gene TRBJ1-2, with D perhaps matching TRBD1 (6 bases). Trimming left V 4 bases short and J 6 bases short, with 25 bases between. CDR1 is SGHTS, CDR2 YDEGEE, per germline. This CDR3 has 17 amino acids. CDR3 residues: CASSARIKWGGRDGYTF. CDR3 coding DNA: TGTGCCAGCAGCGCTCGGATCAAATGGGGGGGGCGTGATGGCTACACCTTC.